This entry is about one TCR beta chain. Its target is unknown. The assay was immunoSEQ multiplex PCR, and TCRdb's table has in-frame clones only and misses some. Among 120,000 or so clones listed, 89% were seen once. These data belong to a study of cytomegalovirus exposure and HLA in healthy donors. Findings of the study overall: Per published reports, the classifier diagnosed cytomegalovirus status with high specificity and sensitivity. Cytomegalovirus-associated status was assigned to approximately 160 TCR beta chains.

The receptor was derived from a woman between 18 and 29 years old in good health and CMV-seronegative. The sample was PBMCs.

The CDR3 coding sequence is TGTGCCAGCAACGGACAGGGCGCGAACACCGGGGAGCTGTTTTTT. It codes for CASNGQGANTGELFF. This chain connects TRBV6-6 to TRBJ2-2, with 8 bases identical to TRBD1. V shed 7 bases, J shed 0 bases, and the junction held 4 bases outside the gene matches. Germline V gene lookup returns CDR1 MNHNY and CDR2 SVGAGI (reference sequence). This CDR3 is 15 amino acids long.